This TCR beta chain emerged from a study of blood T cells in healthy people across ages. Overall study context: Capture by template switching was about one barcoded beta molecule per two T cells. Study findings and constraints: Estimated diversity that came from one million T cells was considered an underestimate.

This clonotype was counted many times. Its antigen is currently unknown. Germline assignment: CDR1 LNHNV and CDR2 YYDKDF (reference sequence). Trimming took 6 bases from V and 6 from J, leaving 9 bases between them. The CDR3 is 12 residues long. Then a second PCR, running about 6 to 12 cycles, was carried out with a sample-barcoded 5' primer and a J-beta primer mix. Each CDR3 protein is one row after TCRdb ran MiXCR on the 5' RACE reads. The sample holds 750,000 to 1,000,000 distinct CDR3 sequences, just under 30% seen once. These same data were also listed under a study on T cells of mothers and their children. That source notes: The study recruited a few healthy Caucasian mothers and their six children as donors.

The TCR originated in a woman aged 40 to 50 in good health. Material: blood. V gene TRBV15 combines with J gene TRBJ2-1; a weak D match, TRBD1 (5 bases). As DNA, the CDR3 is TGTGCCACCAGTGAGCAGGGCAATGAGCAGTTCTTC. This gives the protein CATSEQGNEQFF.